These 32 T cell receptor beta chains were sequenced from one sample in a study of human T cells and chemical hapten exposure. TCRdb reprocessed the RACE reads with MiXCR, giving one entry per CDR3 protein. The table has 210,000 or so distinct CDR3 sequences, approximately 26% seen once. Time point specified: patch test 3, about 24 weeks after DPC sensitization. Treatment in this sample: therapeutic diphenylcyclopropenone sensitization with weekly scalp DPC. The sample here was whole blood, taken in connection with sensitization to the hapten diphenylcyclopropenone (DPC). All receptors come from a woman in her thirties or forties with alopecia areata. Some clones in this sample may be carry-over from other donors' samples.

This clonotype was counted a few times. The chain uses TRBV6-2 or TRBV6-3 and TRBJ2-4, with D unclear. The CDR3 runs 13 residues. Germline V lookup: CDR1 MNHEY, CDR2 SVGEGT. Trimming stripped 6 bases from V and 13 bases from J, with 19 bases between. DNA of the CDR3: TGTGCCAGCAGGCCGGGCCCCAGTAGTTCGCAGTACTTC. Its protein product is CASRPGPSSSQYF.

This chain joins TRBV20-1 and TRBJ2-1, with 8 bases lining up with TRBD2. The CDR3 contains 18 residues. V lost 2 bases and J lost 0; bases outside the gene matches: 12. Germline V gene lookup returns CDR1 DFQATT and CDR2 SNEGSKA (reference sequence). CDR3 residues: CSARTGRAMGSSYNEQFF. The CDR3 region has the DNA TGCAGTGCTAGAACCGGGAGGGCCATGGGCAGCTCCTACAATGAGCAGTTCTTC.

The chain employs TRBV20-1 and TRBJ2-5; perhaps TRBD1 as D (6 bases). The V gene lost 0 bases and the J gene lost 1 base, with 9 bases spanning the gap. The CDR3 contains 14 residues. Germline V gene data show CDR1 as DFQATT and CDR2 as SNEGSKA (reference sequence). For the CDR3, the DNA is TGCAGTGCTAGAGATTGGACAGCCCAAGAGACCCAGTACTTC. This codes for CSARDWTAQETQYF.

This clonotype was seen ten or more times. This chain joins TRBV4-2 and TRBJ2-7; D remains unclear. This CDR3 has 13 amino acids. CDR1 is LGHNA and CDR2 is YNFKEQ in the germline V gene. Trimming pared 4 bases from V and 7 bases from J, leaving 14 bases between. The CDR3 bases are TGTGCCAGCAGCCCCAATAGGGAAGGAGAGCAGTACTTC. Translating gives CASSPNREGEQYF.

This clonotype was picked up a small number of times. CDR3 coding DNA: TGTGCCATCAGTGAGAACCCACAAGAGACCCAGTACTTC. Its protein is CAISENPQETQYF. The V call is TRBV10-3, the J call TRBJ2-5; no definite D call. Trimming removed 2 bases at V and 2 bases at J, with 6 bases between. CDR3 length: 13 amino acids. CDR1 and CDR2 (germline): ENHRY, SYGVKD.

DNA of the CDR3: TGTGCCAGCAGCTCCATGGACAGGTCCAGCTCCTACGAGCAGTACTTC. It specifies CASSSMDRSSSYEQYF. This chain connects TRBV28 to TRBJ2-7; 7 bases align to TRBD1. The CDR3 consists of 16 residues. Trimming took 6 bases from V and 0 from J; bases not matched to a gene: 11. Germline V lookup: CDR1 MDHEN, CDR2 SYDVKM.

V and J are TRBV5-6 and TRBJ2-3, with D unclear. Germline loops: CDR1 SGHDT, CDR2 YYEEEE. The CDR3 contains 14 residues. Trimming stripped 3 bases from V and 0 bases from J, with 8 bases between. In DNA form, the CDR3 reads TGTGCCAGCAGCTACGGACGGAGCACAGATACGCAGTATTTT. Protein: CASSYGRSTDTQYF.

The genes are TRBV12-3 or TRBV12-4 and TRBJ2-6; D possibly corresponds to TRBD1 (5 bases). This CDR3 is built from 16 residues. Trimming removed 5 bases at V and 0 bases at J, with 11 bases between. The chain's CDR3 is CASSPDSRSGANVLTF. The DNA of the CDR3 is TGTGCCAGCAGTCCCGACAGCCGCTCTGGGGCCAACGTCCTGACTTTC.

Ten or more counts support this clonotype. This chain uses TRBV3-1 with TRBJ2-2; no clear D gene. V lost 5 bases to trimming and J lost 4 bases, with 5 bases between them. CDR1 LGHDT and CDR2 YNNKEL come from the germline V gene (reference sequence). The CDR3 runs 12 residues. The CDR3 spells CASSLSTGELFF. The CDR3 coding sequence is TGTGCCAGCAGCTTATCCACCGGGGAGCTGTTTTTT. The whole variable domain, remainder taken from reference TRBV3-1 and TRBJ2-2, is DTAVSQTPKYLVTQMGNDKSIKCEQNLGHDTMYWYKQDSKKFLKIMFSYNNKELIINETVPNRFSPKSPDKAHLNLHINSLELGDSAVYFCASSLSTGELFFGEGSRLTVL.

This clonotype has only a few counts. The chain carries TRBV7-9 and TRBJ2-7, with D possibly TRBD1 on 6 matching bases. The germline CDR1 and CDR2 sequences are SEHNR and FQNEAQ (reference sequence). V was trimmed by 4 bases and J by 5 bases, leaving 18 bases between them. The CDR3 is 15 residues long. The CDR3 region is CASSYSTGTSHEQYF. Here the CDR3 DNA reads TGTGCCAGCAGCTATTCAACAGGGACCAGTCACGAGCAGTACTTC.

This chain uses TRBV10-3 with TRBJ2-2; D ambiguous. Per germline, CDR1 ENHRY and CDR2 SYGVKD. The CDR3 extends over 14 amino acids. V was pared by 10 bases and J by 11 bases, with 23 bases between. CDR3 protein: CASLTAVNSNELFF. In DNA form, the CDR3 reads TGTGCCAGTCTGACCGCGGTGAACAGCAATGAGCTGTTTTTT.

This sequence joins TRBV4-2 and TRBJ1-1; tentatively, D is TRBD1 (6 bases). Trimming removed 3 bases at V and 1 base at J, with 12 bases between. The V gene's germline CDR1 is LGHNA and CDR2 YNFKEQ. The CDR3 consists of 15 residues. CDR3 bases: TGTGCCAGCAGCCAGAGACCGACAGGGAACACTGAAGCTTTCTTT. Translating it yields CASSQRPTGNTEAFF.

This clonotype was observed a handful of times. The chain has TRBV20-1 and TRBJ2-2, with D possibly matching TRBD2 (6 bases). V was shortened by 3 bases and J by 1 base, with 12 bases between the two germline ends. The CDR3 spans 15 residues. Germline CDR1 reads DFQATT; CDR2 reads SNEGSKA (reference sequence). The CDR3 loop is CSARSGTLNTGELFF. In DNA form, the CDR3 reads TGCAGTGCTAGGTCCGGGACTCTGAACACCGGGGAGCTGTTTTTT.

The CDR3 loop is CASSLAAGQFEYGYTF. CDR3 DNA: TGTGCCAGCAGCTTAGCGGCTGGACAGTTTGAATATGGCTACACCTTC. J is TRBJ1-2 and V is TRBV7-2, with D maybe TRBD1 (6 bases). The V gene's germline CDR1 is SGHTA and CDR2 FQGNSA. Trimming took off 0 bases at V and 5 bases at J, with 16 bases between the two ends. This CDR3 is built from 16 residues.

In its sample, this clonotype was seen many times. The V gene is TRBV19, the J gene TRBJ2-7; tentative D call: TRBD2 (6 bases). There are 14 residues in the CDR3. Germline loops: CDR1 LNHDA, CDR2 SQIVND (reference sequence). V lost 1 base and J lost 0, with 7 bases in between. This chain's CDR3 is CASSIAGASYEQYF. CDR3 nucleotides: TGTGCCAGTAGTATAGCGGGAGCCTCCTACGAGCAGTACTTC.

At least ten counts were recorded for this clonotype. This chain uses TRBV28 with TRBJ2-7, with no clear D. V lost 3 bases, J lost 3 bases, and 9 bases lay in between. There are 13 residues in the CDR3. Germline CDR1 and CDR2: MDHEN and SYDVKM. CDR3 bases: TGTGCCAGCAGTTTGGTGGGGAACTACGAGCAGTACTTC. Its translation is CASSLVGNYEQYF.

This clonotype was observed a handful of times. CDR3 nucleotides: TGTGCCAGCAGTGACTCGAGTCAGAATGAGCAGTTCTTC. Encoded protein: CASSDSSQNEQFF. The rearrangement uses TRBV6-4 and TRBJ2-1; D is uncertain. V lost 0 bases to trimming and J lost 7 bases, with 7 bases between them. Germline V lookup: CDR1 MRHNA, CDR2 SNTAGT. CDR3 length equals 13 residues.

The table lists this clonotype with a few counts. The chain carries TRBV20-1 and TRBJ2-3, with 8 bases identical to TRBD1. Unmatched junction bases numbered 3, after V lost 0 bases and J lost 4 bases. Germline V CDR1 and CDR2: DFQATT, SNEGSKA (reference sequence). This CDR3 is built from 14 residues. The CDR3 sequence: CSARDAGGPDTQYF. The CDR3 nucleotides read TGCAGTGCTAGAGATGCAGGGGGCCCAGATACGCAGTATTTT.

The chain combines TRBV7-6 with TRBJ1-5; the D is unclear. CDR1 is SGHVS, CDR2 FNYEAQ, per germline. V dropped 6 bases and J dropped 5 bases, with 11 bases sitting between them. CDR3 length: 13 residues. For the CDR3, the DNA is TGTGCCAGCAGTCGGGGATTCGATCAGCCCCAGCATTTT. It specifies CASSRGFDQPQHF. Complete variable domain (other parts from reference TRBV7-6 and TRBJ1-5): GAGVSQSPRYKVTKRGQDVALRCDPISGHVSLYWYRQALGQGPEFLTYFNYEAQQDKSGLPNDRFSAERPEGSISTLTIQRTEQRDSAMYRCASSRGFDQPQHFGDGTRLSIL.

This clonotype has just a few counts. V usage is TRBV27 and J usage is TRBJ1-6, with TRBD1 as a possible D gene (5 bases). This CDR3 comprises 14 residues. Trimming took off 5 bases at V and 9 bases at J, with 14 bases between the two ends. Germline lookup yields CDR1 MNHEY and CDR2 SMNVEV (reference sequence). Here the CDR3 DNA reads TGTGCCAGCAGTCCTAGGGGTTCAATTTCACCCCTCCACTTT. This gives the protein CASSPRGSISPLHF.

This clonotype showed up just a few times. This chain links TRBV5-1 with TRBJ2-7, with TRBD1 matching over 9 bases. The V and J ends lost 4 bases and 6 bases, in that order; junction bases with no gene match: 5. Germline V gives CDR1 SGHRS, CDR2 YFSETQ. The length of the CDR3 is 13 residues. The CDR3 DNA reads TGCGCCAGCAGCCCCAGACAGGGGGGCGAGCAGTACTTC. This codes for CASSPRQGGEQYF.

This rearrangement joins TRBV3-1 to TRBJ2-7, with 7 bases lining up with TRBD2. V was pared by 1 base and J by 6 bases, with 9 bases of the junction left unmatched. The germline gives CDR1 LGHDT, CDR2 YNNKEL (reference sequence). This CDR3 spans 15 amino acids. The CDR3 is CASSQVVGGPVEQYF. In nucleotides, the CDR3 is TGTGCCAGCAGCCAAGTTGTGGGAGGGCCGGTCGAGCAGTACTTC.

The chain recombines TRBV4-1 with TRBJ1-4; D is unresolved. The germline CDR1 and CDR2 sequences are MGHRA and YSYEKL. The CDR3 has 12 amino acids. The germline V and J ends were trimmed by 0 bases and 9 bases, with 5 bases remaining between them. The CDR3 here is CASSQESKKLFF. In DNA, the CDR3 is TGCGCCAGCAGCCAAGAGTCGAAAAAACTGTTTTTT.

The chain couples TRBV6-2 or TRBV6-3 to TRBJ2-3; D assignment may be TRBD1 or TRBD2 (5 bases each). V lost 6 bases and J 4 bases, leaving 20 bases between the germline ends. This CDR3 has 16 residues. Germline values: CDR1 MNHEY, CDR2 SVGEGT. CDR3 sequence: CASSPLPGRGSDTQYF. CDR3 nucleotide sequence: TGTGCCAGCAGCCCCCTTCCGGGAAGGGGCTCAGATACGCAGTATTTT.

The chain links TRBV29-1 to TRBJ2-7, with TRBD2 identical over 12 bases. The CDR3 runs to 13 residues. The germline CDR1 and CDR2 sequences are SQVTM and ANQGSEA. Trimming removed 7 bases from V and 1 base from J; junction bases left unmatched: 2. CDR3 protein: CSALAGGSYEQYF. The CDR3 DNA reads TGCAGCGCTCTAGCGGGAGGGTCCTACGAGCAGTACTTC.

This clonotype has just a few counts. The V and J genes are TRBV28 and TRBJ2-7, with 7 bases fitting TRBD1. The CDR3 sequence is 13 residues long. CDR1 is MDHEN and CDR2 is SYDVKM in the germline V gene. V lost 5 bases, J lost 2 bases, and 3 bases stayed unmatched. This chain's CDR3 is CASSTTGAYEQYF. The CDR3 DNA follows: TGTGCCAGCAGTACTACAGGGGCCTACGAGCAGTACTTC.

V gene TRBV6-2 or TRBV6-3 combines with J gene TRBJ1-6, with a weak D call TRBD1 (5 bases). Trimming removed 6 bases from V and 8 bases from J, with 11 bases in between. The CDR3 sequence is 13 residues long. Germline loops: CDR1 MNHEY, CDR2 SVGEGT. In DNA form, the CDR3 reads TGTGCCAGCAGGCGCAGGGCTGATTCACCCCTCCACTTT. This translates into CASRRRADSPLHF.

This clonotype was picked up a small number of times. This chain uses TRBV7-2 with TRBJ2-5; the D call may be TRBD1 or TRBD2 (6 bases each). The CDR3 length is 16 residues. The V end lost 6 bases, the J end lost 2 bases, and 19 bases lay between the germline ends. Germline CDR1 is SGHTA and CDR2 is FQGNSA. The DNA of the CDR3 is TGTGCCAGCAGTCGTCCGGGGGCACTAGGGCAAGAGACCCAGTACTTC. It is translated as CASSRPGALGQETQYF.

The chain couples TRBV4-2 to TRBJ2-6; weak D call: TRBD2 (6 bases). This CDR3 spans 18 amino acids. Germline CDR1 reads LGHNA; CDR2 reads YNFKEQ. Trimming took 0 bases from V and 0 from J, leaving 12 bases between them. CDR3 nucleotides: TGTGCCAGCAGCCAAGAGACGGAGGGGAACTCTGGGGCCAACGTCCTGACTTTC. Its translation: CASSQETEGNSGANVLTF.

Here the CDR3 reads CASSLLENTQYF. Written as DNA, the CDR3 is TGTGCCAGCAGCTTGTTGGAGAATACGCAGTATTTT. The chain recombines TRBV5-4 with TRBJ2-3; D remains unclear. Per the germline V gene, CDR1 is SGHNT and CDR2 is YYREEE (reference sequence). The length of the CDR3 is 12 residues. Trimming left V 1 base short and J 7 bases short, with 7 bases between.

The V call is TRBV29-1, the J call TRBJ1-2, with 7 bases lining up with TRBD1. The CDR3 extends over 14 amino acids. Unmatched junction bases numbered 8, after V lost 3 bases and J lost 4 bases. CDR1 is SQVTM, CDR2 ANQGSEA, per germline. The DNA of the CDR3 is TGCAGCGTTGAGGGGGGCCGGGACAGCTATGGCTACACCTTC. This sequence encodes CSVEGGRDSYGYTF.

The rearrangement uses TRBV13 and TRBJ1-5; 10 bases align to TRBD1. J was trimmed by 6 bases and V by 4 bases; bases with no gene match: 12. The CDR3 loop spans 17 amino acids. Germline CDR1 and CDR2: PRHDT and FYEKMQ (reference sequence). This CDR3 reads CASSSGGSTGGFQPQHF. CDR3 DNA sequence: TGTGCCAGCAGCTCGGGGGGCTCGACAGGGGGCTTTCAGCCCCAGCATTTT.